The 13 T cell receptor beta chains below come from one sample, sequenced in a study of control samples from healthy donors and cancer patients. The table came from immunoSEQ multiplex PCR; TCRdb's copy has only in-frame clones and leaves some out. The table has roughly 88,000 clones, around four fifths seen once. Sequencing was carried out using blood. The receptors derive from a man aged 30-40 years in good health.

This chain connects TRBV28 to TRBJ1-2; possible D gene TRBD1, 6 bases. The CDR3 is 14 residues long. From germline, CDR1 is MDHEN and CDR2 SYDVKM. The V and J ends lost 3 bases and 0 bases respectively, with 8 bases between them. The CDR3 sequence: CASSFWTANYGYTF. The CDR3, as DNA: TGTGCCAGCAGTTTTTGGACAGCTAACTATGGCTACACCTTC.

The rearrangement joins TRBV2 to TRBJ2-2, with D unclear. V dropped 7 bases and J dropped 6 bases, with 9 bases sitting between them. Germline lookup yields CDR1 SNHLY and CDR2 FYNNEI. The CDR3 contains 12 residues. The CDR3 loop reads CASTWGPGELFF. CDR3 nucleotide sequence: TGTGCCAGCACTTGGGGTCCCGGGGAGCTGTTTTTT. The whole variable domain, remainder taken from reference TRBV2 and TRBJ2-2, is EPEVTQTPSHQVTQMGQEVILRCVPISNHLYFYWYRQILGQKVEFLVSFYNNEISEKSEIFDDQFSVERPDGSNFTLKIRSTKLEDSAMYFCASTWGPGELFFGEGSRLTVL.

J is TRBJ2-3 and V is TRBV5-4; D ambiguous. The germline V gene encodes CDR1 SGHNT and CDR2 YYREEE (reference sequence). Trimming shortened V by 0 bases and J by 1 base, and 9 bases separated the two germline ends. This CDR3 has 15 amino acids. The CDR3 region is CASSLGLDRTDTQYF. The CDR3, as DNA: TGTGCCAGCAGCTTGGGGCTCGACCGCACAGATACGCAGTATTTT.

This rearrangement joins TRBV10-3 to TRBJ2-1, with 9 bases that match TRBD1. The CDR3 is made up of 16 amino acids. CDR1 is ENHRY, CDR2 SYGVKD, per germline. The ends lost 0 bases at V and 4 bases at J; junction bases unmatched: 4. CDR3 bases: TGTGCCATCAGTGAGTCTGGGACAGGGCTGTACAATGAGCAGTTCTTC. It translates to CAISESGTGLYNEQFF.

This chain joins TRBV2 and TRBJ1-2; D uncertain. The germline V and J ends were trimmed by 3 bases and 8 bases, with 16 bases remaining between them. The CDR3 loop spans 14 amino acids. CDR1 and CDR2 (germline): SNHLY, FYNNEI. CDR3 amino acids: CASSDEAGWFGYTF. CDR3 coding DNA: TGTGCCAGCAGTGATGAGGCAGGATGGTTCGGCTACACCTTC.

This clone was picked up a small number of times. J is TRBJ1-4 and V is TRBV20-1, with D unclear. V was shortened by 4 bases and J by 5 bases, with 5 bases between the two germline ends. CDR3 length: 11 amino acids. The V gene's germline CDR1 is DFQATT and CDR2 SNEGSKA (reference sequence). CDR3 sequence reads: CSAKGNEKLFF. CDR3 bases: TGCAGTGCTAAAGGGAATGAAAAACTGTTTTTT.

The V gene is TRBV18, the J gene TRBJ2-2; D not certain. The CDR3 length is 13 residues. The germline CDR1 and CDR2 sequences are KGHSH and LQKENI. V was trimmed by 3 bases and J by 5 bases, leaving 7 bases between them. The CDR3 nucleotides read TGTGCCAGCTCACCCGACCAGACCGGGGAGCTGTTTTTT. As protein: CASSPDQTGELFF. The full variable domain, its missing parts supplied by reference TRBV18 and TRBJ2-2, is NAGVMQNPRHLVRRRGQEARLRCSPMKGHSHVYWYRQLPEEGLKFMVYLQKENIIDESGMPKERFSAEFPKEGPSILRIQQVVRGDSAAYFCASSPDQTGELFFGEGSRLTVL.

This clone was observed once. This chain links TRBV28 with TRBJ1-4; a weak D match, TRBD1 (6 bases). The CDR3 loop spans 14 amino acids. CDR1 and CDR2 from the germline V gene are MDHEN and SYDVKM. Trimming shortened V by 6 bases and J by 4 bases, and 12 bases separated the two germline ends. CDR3 amino acids: CASRPGTYNEKLFF. The CDR3 bases are TGTGCCAGCAGGCCCGGGACATATAATGAAAAACTGTTTTTT.

The J gene is TRBJ1-6, the V gene TRBV6-1; 7 positions match TRBD1. Germline trimming cut 3 bases from V and 10 bases from J; bases unmatched to any gene: 15. The CDR3 totals 17 residues. Germline CDR1 is MNHNS and CDR2 is SASEGT. CDR3 amino acids: CASSERQGGTGGSPLHF. The CDR3 DNA is TGTGCCAGCAGTGAGCGACAGGGAGGTACCGGTGGGTCACCCCTCCACTTT.

The chain has TRBV14 and TRBJ1-1; TRBD1 agrees at 8 bases. Germline CDR1 is SGHDN and CDR2 is FVKESK. After removal of 0 bases from V and 6 bases from J, the junction contained 15 bases not matched to a gene. This CDR3 has 18 residues. The CDR3 loop is CASSQDKRARTGFAEAFF. CDR3 nucleotide sequence: TGTGCCAGCAGCCAAGACAAGAGGGCCAGGACAGGGTTCGCTGAAGCTTTCTTT.

The J gene is TRBJ2-1, the V gene TRBV6-6, with TRBD2 identical over 9 bases. The V and J ends lost 5 bases and 0 bases, in that order; junction bases with no gene match: 5. The V gene's germline CDR1 is MNHNY and CDR2 SVGAGI (reference sequence). The length of the CDR3 is 16 residues. The CDR3 region has the DNA TGTGCCAGCAGTAGAAGAGCGGGGGGCTCCTACAATGAGCAGTTCTTC. The encoded protein is CASSRRAGGSYNEQFF.

The chain joins TRBV7-9 to TRBJ2-3, with D uncertain. The CDR3 extends over 12 amino acids. Looked up from germline, CDR1 is SEHNR and CDR2 is FQNEAQ (reference sequence). V lost 6 bases and J lost 2, with 6 bases in between. The CDR3 spells CASRLNTDTQYF. DNA of the CDR3: TGTGCCAGCAGACTAAACACAGATACGCAGTATTTT.

The chain joins TRBV19 to TRBJ1-1, with 7 bases identical to TRBD1. Trimming took 6 bases from V and 5 from J; bases not matched to a gene: 3. This CDR3 is 12 amino acids long. Germline CDR1 reads LNHDA; CDR2 reads SQIVND (reference sequence). The CDR3 DNA reads TGTGCCAGTAGGACAGGGCATACTGAAGCTTTCTTT. This codes for CASRTGHTEAFF.